Listed below are T cell receptor beta chains from one sample, sequenced in a study of blood T cell repertoires in COVID-19. Produced via immunoSEQ multiplex PCR; TCRdb's table is partial and in-frame only. The profile shows a few hundred thousand clones, roughly 86% of them singletons. Material: peripheral blood. All receptors derive from a woman aged 45-65 years with acute or convalescent COVID-19. The CDR3 runs from the conserved cysteine through the conserved F or W. Each record gives: V gene, clone size, J gene, D gene, CDR3 protein, CDR3 DNA. A D gene is named only where the DNA matches it firmly. Clone size is shown for a subset of rows, as once, few, many or a class of expanded clone.

TRBV2	NA	TRBJ1-3	TRBD1	CASTGTGRLSGNTIYF	TGTGCCAGCACCGGGACAGGCCGTCTCTCTGGAAACACCATATATTTT
TRBV2	few	TRBJ2-1	TRBD2	CASSDRISGTEQFF	TGTGCCAGCAGTGATCGTATTAGCGGGACTGAGCAGTTCTTC
TRBV7-9	NA	TRBJ2-7	TRBD2	CASSLAGLVSYEQYF	TGTGCCAGCAGCTTAGCGGGACTAGTAAGCTACGAGCAGTACTTC
TRBV3-1/TRBV3-2	NA	TRBJ1-1	TRBD1	CASSQGGTGVTEAFF	TGTGCCAGCAGCCAAGGTGGGACAGGTGTGACTGAAGCTTTCTTT
TRBV7-6	NA	TRBJ2-5	TRBD2	CASSLMGGRAVKTQYF	TGTGCCAGCAGCTTAATGGGCGGGAGGGCCGTGAAGACCCAGTACTTC
TRBV28	NA	TRBJ1-3	NA	CASSLASGNTIYF	TGTGCCAGCAGTTTGGCCTCTGGAAACACCATATATTTT
TRBV6-5	few	TRBJ2-7	TRBD1	CASSYSLGGGEQYF	TGTGCCAGCAGTTACAGCCTAGGGGGCGGTGAGCAGTACTTC
TRBV6-5	NA	TRBJ2-7	NA	CASSLQGDSYEQYF	TGTGCCAGCAGTCTACAGGGCGACTCCTACGAGCAGTACTTC
TRBV30	once	TRBJ2-7	NA	CAWSVPPGRPYEQYF	TGTGCCTGGAGTGTACCCCCCGGGAGACCCTACGAGCAGTACTTC
TRBV7-6	once	TRBJ2-2	TRBD2	CASSLGGTAGGPRTGELFF	TGTGCCAGCAGCTTAGGCGGGACAGCGGGAGGGCCCCGGACTGGGGAGCTGTTTTTT
TRBV11-3	NA	TRBJ1-1	NA	CASSLAGYTEAFF	TGTGCCAGCAGCTTGGCGGGATACACTGAAGCTTTCTTT
TRBV4-1	NA	TRBJ1-4	NA	CASSPFTGREKLFF	TGCGCCAGCAGCCCATTCACAGGGAGAGAAAAACTGTTTTTT
TRBV9	NA	TRBJ2-7	TRBD2	CASSVSPLVAGSSYEQYF	TGTGCCAGCAGCGTGAGCCCCTTGGTAGCGGGGAGCTCCTACGAGCAGTACTTC
TRBV28	NA	TRBJ2-5	TRBD2	CASSLPGLAAQETQYF	TGTGCCAGCAGTTTACCGGGACTAGCGGCCCAAGAGACCCAGTACTTC
TRBV2	once	TRBJ1-5	NA	CASSEAHPRAGGPQHF	TGTGCCAGCAGTGAAGCGCATCCCAGGGCCGGGGGGCCCCAGCATTTT
TRBV28	NA	TRBJ2-3	NA	CASSSTDADTDTQYF	TGTGCCAGCAGTTCGACAGACGCGGACACAGATACGCAGTATTTT
TRBV12-5	NA	TRBJ2-3	TRBD2	CASASGGDTQYF	TGTGCTAGTGCCAGCGGGGGGGATACGCAGTATTTT
TRBV5-4	NA	TRBJ1-2	TRBD1	CASSLSTGLNYTF	TGTGCCAGCAGCTTGTCGACAGGGTTGAACTACACCTTC
TRBV9	once	TRBJ2-7	TRBD1	CASSVERGPTYEQYF	TGTGCCAGCAGCGTAGAAAGGGGGCCGACCTACGAGCAGTACTTC
TRBV29-1	NA	TRBJ2-7	NA	CSVRGEDRENF	TGCAGCGTCCGGGGGGAGGACAGGGAGAACTTC
TRBV10-3	NA	TRBJ1-5	NA	CAISESIASNQPQHF	TGTGCCATCAGTGAGTCGATAGCGAGCAATCAGCCCCAGCATTTT
TRBV6-6	few	TRBJ1-2	NA	CASSYSRGSLSGYTF	TGTGCCAGCAGTTACTCCAGAGGGAGTTTGAGCGGCTACACCTTC
TRBV6-2/TRBV6-3	few	TRBJ2-1	TRBD2	CASSYSISGRGIYNEQFF	TGTGCCAGCAGTTACTCGATTAGCGGGAGAGGGATCTACAATGAGCAGTTCTTC
TRBV19	NA	TRBJ1-5	NA	CASSIVWFSPAETSNQPQHF	TGTGCCAGTAGTATAGTCTGGTTCTCGCCCGCCGAAACAAGCAATCAGCCCCAGCATTTT
TRBV7-3	NA	TRBJ1-1	NA	CASSSQGANTEAFF	TGTGCCAGCAGCTCCCAAGGGGCGAACACTGAAGCTTTCTTT
TRBV10-2	NA	TRBJ2-3	TRBD2	CASSGRGRGLAVHTDTQYF	TGCGCCAGCAGTGGTCGGGGGAGGGGACTAGCGGTACACACAGATACGCAGTATTTT
TRBV4-3	NA	TRBJ2-7	TRBD2	CASSQILAGNVYEQYF	TGCGCCAGCAGCCAAATACTAGCGGGAAATGTCTACGAGCAGTACTTC
TRBV7-9	once	TRBJ2-1	TRBD2	CASSSWTGLAGGGEQFF	TGTGCCAGCAGCTCGTGGACAGGACTAGCGGGAGGTGGTGAGCAGTTCTTC
TRBV5-1	NA	TRBJ2-7	TRBD2	CASSLLVAGVYEQYF	TGCGCCAGCAGCTTGTTGGTAGCGGGAGTTTACGAGCAGTACTTC
TRBV6-6	NA	TRBJ2-7	NA	CASRLQGETSYEQYF	TGTGCCAGCAGGTTACAGGGAGAAACCTCCTACGAGCAGTACTTC
TRBV29-1	few	TRBJ2-5	NA	CSVEGLGGPKETQYF	TGCAGCGTTGAAGGATTGGGGGGGCCGAAAGAGACCCAGTACTTC
TRBV7-3	NA	TRBJ1-2	NA	CASRQTEKYGYTF	TGTGCCAGCAGGCAGACAGAGAAATATGGCTACACCTTC
TRBV7-2	NA	TRBJ2-2	NA	CASSSLAANTGELFF	TGTGCCAGCAGCTCGCTCGCGGCGAACACCGGGGAGCTGTTTTTT
TRBV28	NA	TRBJ1-6	NA	CASSENSPLHF	TGTGCCAGCAGTGAGAATTCACCCCTCCACTTT
TRBV28	NA	TRBJ1-2	TRBD1	CASSLSGTVYGYTF	TGTGCCAGCAGTTTAAGTGGGACAGTATATGGCTACACCTTC
TRBV4-1	few	TRBJ1-1	TRBD1	CASSQGTGGRIYTEAFF	TGCGCCAGCAGCCAAGGGACAGGGGGCAGGATATACACTGAAGCTTTCTTT
TRBV2	few	TRBJ2-7	NA	CASGIGRRSSYEQYF	TGTGCCAGCGGGATTGGGCGGAGGAGCTCCTACGAGCAGTACTTC
TRBV4-2	once	TRBJ1-3	NA	CASSQDRGTGNTIYF	TGTGCCAGCAGCCAAGATCGGGGGACGGGAAACACCATATATTTT
TRBV28	NA	TRBJ1-6	NA	CASSKDSSTYNSPLHF	TGTGCCAGCAGTAAGGACAGTTCCACCTATAATTCACCCCTCCACTTT